This T cell receptor (beta chain) was found in a study of T cell clonotyping in hematopoietic cell transplantation. Study-level findings and limits: No sorting was done, leaving CD4 and CD8 contributions mixed.

With regard to this clone: Its target is not known.

The CDR3 is 18 amino acids. Generated by immunoSEQ multiplex PCR, the TCRdb table keeps only in-frame clones and is missing some. The sample yields roughly 14,000 clones, 80% to 90% seen once. The clonotype was recovered from a woman in her thirties or forties in good health. Some clones in this sample may be carry-over from other donors' samples. The sequencing sample was made of peripheral blood mononuclear cells. The chain employs TRBV1 and TRBJ1-5; the DNA was not compared with TRBD1, the D call given in the table. TRBV1 is deemed a pseudogene. The CDR3 loop is CTSSQPNHPDRVNQPQHF. CDR3 bases: TGCACCAGCAGCCAGCCGAACCACCCGGACAGGGTTAATCAGCCCCAGCATTTT.